This entry lists 15 T cell receptor beta chains sequenced from one sample in a study of post-analysis software for immune sequencing data. The library was made from cDNA and included unique molecular identifiers. TCRdb called the PCR reads again in MiXCR, with one record for every CDR3 protein. The table records roughly 700,000 distinct CDR3 sequences, 25% to 30% of them present only once. These receptors have no identified antigens. Study findings and constraints: Compared with controls, patients had more of five or six TRBV segments, including TRBV5-6, TRBV5-1 and TRBV20-1.

The sample consisted of blood. The receptors derive from a girl aged 5-17 years with multiple sclerosis.

The sample holds many counts of this clonotype. The chain couples TRBV5-1 to TRBJ2-5; 7 bases fit TRBD1. Germline V gene sequence: CDR1 SGHRS, CDR2 YFSETQ. Trimming at V came to 4 bases and at J to 3 bases, leaving 3 bases not matched to a gene. The CDR3 length is 13 residues. CDR3 loop: CASSRGQKETQYF. The DNA of the CDR3 is TGCGCCAGCAGCCGGGGACAGAAAGAGACCCAGTACTTC.

This clonotype was counted once. CDR3 amino acids: CASHKSGVGTEAFF. CDR3 in DNA: TGTGCCAGCCATAAAAGCGGGGTTGGCACTGAAGCTTTCTTT. The chain uses TRBV6-6 and TRBJ1-1, with no clear D. V dropped 8 bases and J dropped 4 bases, with 17 bases sitting between them. Germline V gene sequence: CDR1 MNHNY, CDR2 SVGAGI (reference sequence). The CDR3 totals 14 residues.

This clonotype has ten or more counts. V usage is TRBV2 and J usage is TRBJ2-3; D is unresolved. This CDR3 is 9 amino acids long. Trimming took off 7 bases at V and 4 bases at J, with 0 bases between the two ends. The germline V gene has CDR1 SNHLY and CDR2 FYNNEI. CDR3 amino acids: CASTDTQYF. The CDR3 coding sequence is TGTGCCAGCACAGATACGCAGTATTTT. Full variable domain (remainder filled in from reference TRBV2 and TRBJ2-3): EPEVTQTPSHQVTQMGQEVILRCVPISNHLYFYWYRQILGQKVEFLVSFYNNEISEKSEIFDDQFSVERPDGSNFTLKIRSTKLEDSAMYFCASTDTQYFGPGTRLTVL.

This clonotype has more than one count but fewer than ten. The rearrangement uses TRBV27 and TRBJ1-1, with D tentatively TRBD1 (5 bases). Germline CDR1 reads MNHEY; CDR2 reads SMNVEV (reference sequence). The CDR3 extends over 13 amino acids. Trimming removed 2 bases from V and 5 bases from J, with 9 bases in between. The CDR3 coding sequence is TGTGCCAGCAGTTTAGGGGGGATAACTGAAGCTTTCTTT. Translating gives CASSLGGITEAFF.

This clonotype has a count of ten or more. The chain links TRBV5-1 to TRBJ2-1; 7 nucleotides line up with TRBD1. Germline trimming cut 5 bases from V and 0 bases from J; bases unmatched to any gene: 5. Per germline, CDR1 SGHRS and CDR2 YFSETQ. There are 15 residues in the CDR3. CDR3 region: CASSEQGSSYNEQFF. The DNA of the CDR3 is TGCGCCAGCAGTGAACAGGGGAGCTCCTACAATGAGCAGTTCTTC.

This clonotype was counted ten times or more. The genes are TRBV20-1 and TRBJ2-5; 11 positions match TRBD2. The DNA end is a closer match to TRBJ2-7, so the J assignment may be wrong. Germline loops: CDR1 DFQATT, CDR2 SNEGSKA (reference sequence). This CDR3 contains 14 residues. The CDR3 is CSASPTSGIYEQYF. The CDR3 DNA reads TGCAGTGCTAGCCCGACTAGCGGGATATACGAGCAGTACTTC.

The table lists this clonotype with a count of one. V usage is TRBV5-5 and J usage is TRBJ2-7; weak D call: TRBD2 (5 bases). V gave up 4 bases and J gave up 0 bases, with 14 bases separating them. Germline values: CDR1 SGHKS, CDR2 YYEKEE (reference sequence). This CDR3 is built from 15 residues. The CDR3 here is CASSPGPGDSYEQYF. In DNA, the CDR3 is TGTGCCAGCAGCCCCGGCCCCGGGGACTCCTACGAGCAGTACTTC. The full variable domain, rest sourced from reference TRBV5-5 and TRBJ2-7, is DAGVTQSPTHLIKTRGQQVTLRCSPISGHKSVSWYQQVLGQGPQFIFQYYEKEERGRGNFPDRFSARQFPNYSSELNVNALLLGDSALYLCASSPGPGDSYEQYFGPGTRLTVT.

The chain recombines TRBV29-1 with TRBJ2-1; no clear D. V was cut by 4 bases and J by 6 bases, with 10 bases left in between. This CDR3 has 12 residues. Germline V gene lookup returns CDR1 SQVTM and CDR2 ANQGSEA. Here the CDR3 reads CSVGVDPNEQFF. The CDR3 DNA sequence: TGCAGCGTTGGGGTAGACCCCAATGAGCAGTTCTTC.

J is TRBJ1-6 and V is TRBV12-3 or TRBV12-4, with TRBD1 identical over 8 bases. After removal of 5 bases from V and 5 bases from J, the junction contained 5 bases not matched to a gene. The length of the CDR3 is 15 residues. The CDR3 DNA sequence: TGTGCCAGCAGTCCCTACAGGGGGGATAATTCACCCCTCCACTTT. Residues: CASSPYRGDNSPLHF.

This clonotype was detected only a few times. V is TRBV2 and J is TRBJ2-5; a possible D gene is TRBD1 (5 bases). Germline assignment: CDR1 SNHLY and CDR2 FYNNEI. The ends were cut back, 4 bases at V and 1 base at J, with 13 bases in the middle. CDR3 length: 15 amino acids. The CDR3 nucleotides read TGTGCCAGCAGTGTTTCGCAGGGTGGCCAAGAGACCCAGTACTTC. Protein: CASSVSQGGQETQYF.

This chain uses TRBV12-3 or TRBV12-4 with TRBJ1-1, with 7 bases identical to TRBD1. The CDR3 length is 10 residues. J gave up 9 bases and V 7 bases, and 2 bases lay outside the gene matches. This chain's CDR3 is CASMTGKAFF. CDR3 in DNA: TGTGCCAGCATGACAGGGAAAGCTTTCTTT.

The chain joins TRBV28 to TRBJ1-1, with D unresolved. Germline CDR1 is MDHEN and CDR2 is SYDVKM. The V end was cut by 5 bases, the J end by 3 bases, with 10 bases between. This CDR3 region has 13 residues. The CDR3 reads CASSLLIHTEAFF. The CDR3 DNA sequence: TGTGCCAGCAGTCTCTTAATCCACACTGAAGCTTTCTTT.

The chain links TRBV20-1 to TRBJ2-7, with D perhaps TRBD2 (6 bases). CDR1 and CDR2 (germline): DFQATT, SNEGSKA (reference sequence). The CDR3 runs 18 residues. The V gene lost 5 bases and the J gene lost 0 bases, with 26 bases spanning the gap. The CDR3 protein is CSAAGGGEPWVSSYEQYF. As DNA, the CDR3 is TGCAGTGCTGCCGGGGGAGGAGAGCCTTGGGTAAGCTCCTACGAGCAGTACTTC.

J is TRBJ2-7 and V is TRBV20-1; 9 nucleotides align to TRBD1. Germline CDR1 DFQATT, CDR2 SNEGSKA (reference sequence). V shed 4 bases and J 2 bases; nucleotides not matched to a gene: 3. The CDR3 covers 13 residues. CDR3 protein: CSAKTGGAYEQYF. The CDR3 DNA follows: TGCAGTGCTAAGACAGGGGGTGCCTACGAGCAGTACTTC.

The V and J genes are TRBV20-1 and TRBJ2-7, with D perhaps matching TRBD2 (6 bases). The ends were cut back, 1 base at V and 4 bases at J, with 17 bases in the middle. Germline CDR1 and CDR2: DFQATT and SNEGSKA (reference sequence). The CDR3 is 15 residues long. The CDR3 region is CSARGVAEPLYEQYF. The CDR3 bases are TGCAGTGCTAGAGGGGTAGCGGAACCGCTTTACGAGCAGTACTTC.